Following are 10 T cell receptor beta chains from one sample sequenced in a study of T-cell reconstitution after alpha-beta-depleted transplantation in children. TCRbeta library preparation incorporated unique molecular identifiers. TCRdb processed the PCR reads anew with MiXCR; each CDR3 protein has one entry. The table shows some 300,000 distinct CDR3 sequences, with 10% occurring only once. The source was PBMCs from the stem cell graft donor, collected from the stem cell graft. The receptors were gathered from a human donor who donated a stem cell graft to a child with acute lymphoblastic leukemia.

This clonotype showed up just a few times. The chain uses TRBV7-2 and TRBJ2-4, with 7 bases lining up with TRBD1. Germline-derived CDR1 and CDR2 are SGHTA and FQGNSA. V shed 3 bases, J shed 3 bases, and the junction held 8 bases outside the gene matches. The CDR3 consists of 16 residues. CDR3 sequence: CASSFNRGRGKNIQYF. The CDR3 region has the DNA TGTGCCAGCAGCTTCAACAGGGGTCGGGGCAAAAACATTCAGTACTTC. Complete variable domain (other parts from reference TRBV7-2 and TRBJ2-4): GAGVSQSPSNKVTEKGKDVELRCDPISGHTALYWYRQSLGQGLEFLIYFQGNSAPDKSGLPSDRFSAERTGGSVSTLTIQRTQQEDSAVYLCASSFNRGRGKNIQYFGAGTRLSVL.

The V gene is TRBV5-1, the J gene TRBJ2-5, with TRBD1 matching 10 bases. The CDR3 covers 17 residues. Germline CDR1 is SGHRS and CDR2 is YFSETQ. V trimming: 4 bases; J trimming: 0 bases; junction bases outside the gene matches: 9. CDR3 in amino acids: CASSPGTGASYQETQYF. The DNA for the CDR3 is TGCGCCAGCAGCCCCGGGACAGGGGCCTCGTACCAAGAGACCCAGTACTTC.

This rearrangement joins TRBV7-9 to TRBJ2-3; 7 nucleotides agree with TRBD1. Trimming at V came to 8 bases and at J to 1 base, leaving 6 bases not matched to a gene. CDR3 length equals 14 residues. The germline gives CDR1 SEHNR, CDR2 FQNEAQ (reference sequence). The CDR3 DNA reads as TGTGCCAGCGCTCGGACAGGTGGCACAGATACGCAGTATTTT. Its protein product is CASARTGGTDTQYF.

Of note for this clonotype: An end of the junction does not agree with germline; a read error may underlie this. V usage is TRBV6-2 or TRBV6-3 and J usage is TRBJ2-7; D may be TRBD2 (5 bases). Germline V gene lookup returns CDR1 MNHEY and CDR2 SVGEGT. This CDR3 contains 21 residues. The CDR3 bases are TGTGCCAGCAGTTATCCCCTGCTAGGAGGTGCTAGGAAGAGGATATCCTACGAGCACTACTTC. Protein: CASSYPLLGGARKRISYEHYF.

This clonotype was counted between two and nine times. The chain uses TRBV7-2 and TRBJ2-1; 9 positions agree with TRBD2. Germline V lookup: CDR1 SGHTA, CDR2 FQGNSA. J gave up 5 bases and V 3 bases, and 5 bases lay outside the gene matches. This CDR3 spans 15 amino acids. The CDR3 coding sequence is TGTGCCAGCAGCTTTAGCGGGAGTTTCAACAATGAGCAGTTCTTC. Its protein product is CASSFSGSFNNEQFF. Filled out from reference TRBV7-2 and TRBJ2-1, the complete variable domain reads GAGVSQSPSNKVTEKGKDVELRCDPISGHTALYWYRQSLGQGLEFLIYFQGNSAPDKSGLPSDRFSAERTGGSVSTLTIQRTQQEDSAVYLCASSFSGSFNNEQFFGPGTRLTVL.

In its sample, this clonotype was seen many times. The rearrangement links TRBV2 to TRBJ2-2; D call uncertain. This CDR3 region has 13 residues. The germline CDR1 and CDR2 sequences are SNHLY and FYNNEI. The V end lost 1 base, the J end lost 4 bases, and 4 bases lay between the germline ends. The CDR3 DNA follows: TGTGCCAGCAGTGAAGGGCCCACCGGGGAGCTGTTTTTT. This translates into CASSEGPTGELFF.

This clonotype has ten or more counts. The rearrangement joins TRBV29-1 to TRBJ2-7; 9 bases are shared with TRBD1. The CDR3 is made up of 14 amino acids. The J segment lost 0 bases and the V segment lost 4 bases, leaving 4 bases of the junction unmatched. Germline V lookup: CDR1 SQVTM, CDR2 ANQGSEA. The chain's CDR3 is CSVVGTGSSYEQYF. The CDR3 DNA follows: TGCAGCGTTGTAGGGACAGGGAGCTCCTACGAGCAGTACTTC.

This clonotype came up many times. The chain is built from TRBV7-2 and TRBJ2-2; 7 positions match TRBD2. Germline-derived CDR1 and CDR2 are SGHTA and FQGNSA. V lost 6 bases to trimming and J lost 7 bases; unmatched junction nucleotides: 11. The CDR3 runs to 15 residues. CDR3 sequence (DNA): TGTGCCAGCAGTCAGGGACTATGGGAGGGCGGGGAGCTGTTTTTT. Translating it yields CASSQGLWEGGELFF.

This clonotype showed up just a few times. The V gene is TRBV9, the J gene TRBJ2-7; D call uncertain. Germline assignment: CDR1 SGDLS and CDR2 YYNGEE. Trimming removed 0 bases from V and 4 bases from J, with 8 bases in between. The CDR3 runs 13 residues. The CDR3 nucleotides read TGTGCCAGCAGCGTAGCCCCTGGGTACGAGCAGTACTTC. Translated, it gives CASSVAPGYEQYF.

The table lists this clonotype with many counts. CDR3 sequence: CASSPSYYEQYF. CDR3 bases: TGTGCCAGCAGCCCCAGTTACTACGAGCAGTACTTC. J is TRBJ2-7 and V is TRBV7-9; D unclear. Trimming pared 5 bases from V and 3 bases from J, leaving 8 bases between. The length of the CDR3 is 12 residues. The germline V gene encodes CDR1 SEHNR and CDR2 FQNEAQ (reference sequence).